One T cell receptor beta chain is described in this entry. Via MiXCR, TCRdb re-called the 5' RACE reads, giving one row per CDR3 protein. The data show more than 25,000 distinct CDR3 sequences, 7% to 10% seen once. The sample is drawn from a study of chronic HIV infection and antiretroviral therapy. Trimming removed 3 bases from V and 3 bases from J, with 9 bases in between. The CDR3 sequence is 14 residues long. Germline lookup yields CDR1 MNHEY and CDR2 SMNVEV (reference sequence). The sequence derives from an adult who had HIV and had not received antiretroviral therapy, or was an uninfected healthy control (not recorded which). The gene calls are TRBV27 and TRBJ1-5; D perhaps matches TRBD1 (5 bases). The specimen was peripheral blood. DNA for the CDR3: TGTGCCAGCAGTTTGCCAGGGCCCAATCAGCCCCAGCATTTT. Its protein is CASSLPGPNQPQHF.